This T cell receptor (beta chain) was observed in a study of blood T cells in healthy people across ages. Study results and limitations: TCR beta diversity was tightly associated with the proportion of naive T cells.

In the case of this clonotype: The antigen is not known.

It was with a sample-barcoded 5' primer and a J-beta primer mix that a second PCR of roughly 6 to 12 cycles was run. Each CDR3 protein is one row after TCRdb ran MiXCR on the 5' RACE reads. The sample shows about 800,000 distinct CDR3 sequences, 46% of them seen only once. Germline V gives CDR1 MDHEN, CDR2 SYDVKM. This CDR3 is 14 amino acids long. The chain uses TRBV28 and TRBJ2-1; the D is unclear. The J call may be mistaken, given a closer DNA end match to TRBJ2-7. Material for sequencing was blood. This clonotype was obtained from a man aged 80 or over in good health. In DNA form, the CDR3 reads TGTGCCAGCAGTTTCCCAGGTCGTGAGGATGAGCAGTACTTC. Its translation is CASSFPGREDEQYF.